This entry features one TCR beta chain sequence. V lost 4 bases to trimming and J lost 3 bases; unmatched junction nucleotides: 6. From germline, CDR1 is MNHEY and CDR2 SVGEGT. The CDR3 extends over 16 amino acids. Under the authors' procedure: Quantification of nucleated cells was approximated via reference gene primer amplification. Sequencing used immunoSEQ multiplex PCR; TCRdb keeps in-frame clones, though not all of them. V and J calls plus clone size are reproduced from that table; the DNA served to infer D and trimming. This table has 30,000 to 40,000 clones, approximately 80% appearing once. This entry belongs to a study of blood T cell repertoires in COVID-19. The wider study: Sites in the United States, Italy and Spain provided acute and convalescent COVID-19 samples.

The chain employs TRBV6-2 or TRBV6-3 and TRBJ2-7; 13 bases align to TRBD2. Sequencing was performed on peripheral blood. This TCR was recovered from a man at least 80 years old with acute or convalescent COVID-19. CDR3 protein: CASSFPGLAGFYEQYF. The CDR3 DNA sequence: TGTGCCAGCAGTTTTCCGGGACTAGCGGGATTCTACGAGCAGTACTTC.